Described below is a single T cell receptor beta chain sequence and its context. Its antigen is as yet unknown. This entry belongs to a study of T cells in tumors after PD-1 blockade. The overall study: A subset received ongoing vismodegib 150 mg daily alongside anti-PD-1 therapy. Peripheral blood samples averaged 36,536 unique clonotypes and 95,000 to 120,000 templates. Whole-study findings and limits: Blood contained approximately 41% of the tumor's TCR clonotypes.

The protocol was immunoSEQ multiplex PCR, while the TCRdb copy is restricted to in-frame clones and leaves out a portion. The profile shows approximately 30,000 clones, approximately 70% of them singletons. The germline V gene encodes CDR1 ENHRY and CDR2 SYGVKD. Germline trimming cut 5 bases from V and 1 base from J; bases unmatched to any gene: 10. This CDR3 spans 16 amino acids. The rearrangement uses TRBV10-3 and TRBJ2-7; 8 nucleotides agree with TRBD2. The starting material was PBMCs, obtained after anti-PD-1 treatment. This clonotype was sampled from a human donor with basal cell carcinoma. The CDR3 spells CAISPQREWGSYEQYF. The CDR3 coding sequence is TGTGCCATCAGTCCACAGCGGGAGTGGGGGTCCTACGAGCAGTACTTC.